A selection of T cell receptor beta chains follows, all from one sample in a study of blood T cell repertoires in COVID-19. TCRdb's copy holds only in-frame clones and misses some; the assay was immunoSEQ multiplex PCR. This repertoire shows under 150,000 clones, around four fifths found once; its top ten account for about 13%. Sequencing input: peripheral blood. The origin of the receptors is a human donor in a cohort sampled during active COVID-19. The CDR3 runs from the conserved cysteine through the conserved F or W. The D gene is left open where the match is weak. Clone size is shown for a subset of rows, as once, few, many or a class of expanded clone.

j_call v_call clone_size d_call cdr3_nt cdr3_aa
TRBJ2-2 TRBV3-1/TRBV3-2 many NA TGTGCCAGCAGCCGCCAGGGCAGTCCCACCGGGGAGCTGTTTTTT CASSRQGSPTGELFF
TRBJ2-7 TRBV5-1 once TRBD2 TGCGCCAGCAGCTTGGTTCCGTCTAGCGGGGCCTACGAGCAGTACTTC CASSLVPSSGAYEQYF
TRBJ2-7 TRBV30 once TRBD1 TGTGCCTGGAGGGACAGGGGCACCTACGAGCAGTACTTC CAWRDRGTYEQYF
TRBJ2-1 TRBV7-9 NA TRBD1 TGTGCCAGCAGCCCGGGGACAGAGGTCCTCTGGAATGAGCAGTTCTTC CASSPGTEVLWNEQFF
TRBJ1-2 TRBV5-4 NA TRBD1 TGTGCCAGCAGCTCGTCGACAGGGGGAATGTATGGCTACACCTTC CASSSSTGGMYGYTF
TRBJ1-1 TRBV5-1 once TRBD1 TGCGCCAGCAGCCTCCAGGGGCAGGGGGTCACTGAAGCTTTCTTT CASSLQGQGVTEAFF
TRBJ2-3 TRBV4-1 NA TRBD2 TGCGCCAGCAGCCAAGGGAGCGGGGGCTCAGATACGCAGTATTTT CASSQGSGGSDTQYF
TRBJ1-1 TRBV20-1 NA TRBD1 TGCAGTGCTAGTAGGTCCGGGACAGGGGGTACTGAAGCTTTCTTT CSASRSGTGGTEAFF
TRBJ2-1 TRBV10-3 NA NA TGTGCCATCAGTCCCGGGCTAGCGAGTTACAATGAGCAGTTCTTC CAISPGLASYNEQFF
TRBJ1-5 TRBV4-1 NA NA TGCGCCAGCAGCCAAGAGGAATCAGGGGGCAATCAGCCCCAGCATTTT CASSQEESGGNQPQHF
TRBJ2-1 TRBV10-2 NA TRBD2 TGCGCCAGCAGTGCTGAGTGGGGGGGCAATGAGCAGTTCTTC CASSAEWGGNEQFF
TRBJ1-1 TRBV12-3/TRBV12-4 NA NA TGTGCCAGACGGAAGGAGACTGAAGCTTTCTTT CARRKETEAFF
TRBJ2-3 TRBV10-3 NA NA TGTGCCATCAGTGAGTCGGAGGGAACTAGCACAGATACGCAGTATTTT CAISESEGTSTDTQYF
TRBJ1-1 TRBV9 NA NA TGTGCCAGCAGCGTAGGAAGGCGGATGAACACTGAAGCTTTCTTT CASSVGRRMNTEAFF
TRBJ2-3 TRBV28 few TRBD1 TGTGTCACAGGGGGCGGGGTAGATACGCAGTATTTT CVTGGGVDTQYF
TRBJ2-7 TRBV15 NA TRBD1 TGTGCCACCAGCAGAGGACAGGGGGGGACATCCTACGAGCAGTACTTC CATSRGQGGTSYEQYF
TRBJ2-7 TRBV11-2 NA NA TGTGCCAGCAGCCCCGCGGCGCTTGGCGCCTACGAGCAGTACTTC CASSPAALGAYEQYF
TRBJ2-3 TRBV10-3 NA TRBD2 TGTGCCATCAGCGACATAGGAGCGGGGACGACAGATACGCAGTATTTT CAISDIGAGTTDTQYF
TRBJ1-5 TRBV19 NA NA TGTGCCAGTACCGAGAGCAGGGTTGGTCAGCCCCAGCATTTT CASTESRVGQPQHF
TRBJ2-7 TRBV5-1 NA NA TGCGCCAGCAGCTTGGATGCCACCAGCTCCTACGAGCAGTACTTC CASSLDATSSYEQYF
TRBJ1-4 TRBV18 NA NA TGTGCCAGCTCTCCCCAGACAACTAATGAAAAACTGTTTTTT CASSPQTTNEKLFF
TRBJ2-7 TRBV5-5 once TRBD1 TGTGCCAGCAGCCCGGGACAGTACCCCTACGAGCAGTACTTC CASSPGQYPYEQYF
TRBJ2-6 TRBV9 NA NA TGTGCCAGCAGCACTCCTGGGGCCAACGTCCTGACTTTC CASSTPGANVLTF
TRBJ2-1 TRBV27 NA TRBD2 TGTGCCAGCCAAAAGTCTAGCGGGGCCCTCAATGAGCAGTTCTTC CASQKSSGALNEQFF
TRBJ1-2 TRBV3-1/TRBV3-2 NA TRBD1 TGTGCCAGCAGCCACCGGGACAGCAGGGATGGCTACACCTTC CASSHRDSRDGYTF
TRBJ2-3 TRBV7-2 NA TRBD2 TGTGCCAGCAGCTTAGGATTGGCGGGGGGCACAGATACGCAGTATTTT CASSLGLAGGTDTQYF
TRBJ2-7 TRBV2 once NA TGTGCCAGCAGCCTAGACCGTACCACCTACGAGCAGTACTTC CASSLDRTTYEQYF
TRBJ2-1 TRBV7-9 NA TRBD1 TGTGCCAGCAGCAAAGAGGGGGCGGGTGAGCAGTTCTTC CASSKEGAGEQFF
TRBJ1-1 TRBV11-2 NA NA TGTGCCAGCAGCTTACAGGGTATTGAAGCTTTCTTT CASSLQGIEAFF
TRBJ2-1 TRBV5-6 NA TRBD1 TGTGCCAGCAGCTGGACAGGTGGTGAGCAGTTCTTC CASSWTGGEQFF
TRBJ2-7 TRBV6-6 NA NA TGTGCCAGCAGTTACTCCCCCCAGGACGAGCAGTACTTC CASSYSPQDEQYF
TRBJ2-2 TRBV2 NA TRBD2 TGTGCCAGCAGCCCCCTAGCGGGGCAATCCACCGGGGAGCTGTTTTTT CASSPLAGQSTGELFF
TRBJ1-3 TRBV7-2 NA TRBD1 TGTGCCAGCAGCTTAATAGCCAGGGGGCCCCTTGGAGGAAACACCATATATTTT CASSLIARGPLGGNTIYF
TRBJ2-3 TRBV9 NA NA TGTGCCAGCAGCGCCCGGGGGGCCTTTACAGATACGCAGTATTTT CASSARGAFTDTQYF
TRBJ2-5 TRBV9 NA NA TGTGCCAGCAGCAAGACAGTTCGCCAAGAGACCCAGTACTTC CASSKTVRQETQYF
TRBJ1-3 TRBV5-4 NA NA TGTGCCAGCAGCGGCGACGGGAACACCATATATTTT CASSGDGNTIYF
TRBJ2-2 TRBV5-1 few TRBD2 TGCGCCAGCAGCTTAACTAGCGGGGGGACCGCGAACACCGGGGAGCTGTTTTTT CASSLTSGGTANTGELFF
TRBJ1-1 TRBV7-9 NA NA TGTGCCAGCAGCTTGTCAGGGGTCATGCACACTGAAGCTTTCTTT CASSLSGVMHTEAFF
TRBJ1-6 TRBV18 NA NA TGTGCCAGCTCACCACAAGCACCAGGGCGGTCACCCCTCCACTTT CASSPQAPGRSPLHF
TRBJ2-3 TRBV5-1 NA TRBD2 TGCGCCAGCAGCCTGGGCGGTAGCGGGGGTACGGATACGCAGTATTTT CASSLGGSGGTDTQYF
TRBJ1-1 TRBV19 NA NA TGTGCCAGTAGTTTCCGACTAATGAACACTGAAGCTTTCTTT CASSFRLMNTEAFF
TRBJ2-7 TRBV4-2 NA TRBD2 TGTGCCAGCAGCCAAGATTGGCCGGGGGGCTCCTACGAGCAGTACTTC CASSQDWPGGSYEQYF